Below are 10 T cell receptor beta chains sequenced from a single sample in a study of chemoradiotherapy in HPV16-positive cancers. Here immunoSEQ multiplex PCR was the method, and the copy in TCRdb shows in-frame clones only, minus some. This table has about 29,000 clones, about 91% appearing once. This sample comprised blood, obtained from a patient who underwent chemoradiotherapy. Receptors originate from a human donor with HPV-associated anogenital cancer.

V is TRBV5-4 and J is TRBJ2-5, with 7 bases identical to TRBD1. The CDR3 length is 13 residues. Germline CDR1 SGHNT, CDR2 YYREEE (reference sequence). V was clipped by 1 base and J by 3 bases; unmatched bases: 0. CDR3 sequence (DNA): TGTGCCAGCAGCTTGCAGGGGGAAGAGACCCAGTACTTC. It translates to CASSLQGEETQYF.

The CDR3 reads CASSLGSYEQYF. CDR3 bases: TGTGCCAGCAGTCTTGGGTCCTACGAGCAGTACTTC. This chain joins TRBV28 and TRBJ2-7; D not certain. Germline V gene sequence: CDR1 MDHEN, CDR2 SYDVKM. Trimming took 5 bases from V and 1 from J, leaving 6 bases between them. The CDR3 runs to 12 residues.

V and J are TRBV6-5 and TRBJ2-5, with D perhaps TRBD1 or TRBD2 (5 bases each). CDR3 size: 13 residues. The ends were cut back, 7 bases at V and 1 base at J, with 10 bases in the middle. Germline-derived CDR1 and CDR2 are MNHEY and SVGAGI. CDR3 loop: CASIPGPQETQYF. The CDR3 DNA is TGTGCCAGCATACCGGGGCCCCAAGAGACCCAGTACTTC.

The gene calls are TRBV5-6 and TRBJ2-5; D gene uncertain. V lost 4 bases and J lost 3, with 4 bases in between. The CDR3 sequence is 11 residues long. The germline gives CDR1 SGHDT, CDR2 YYEEEE. The CDR3 DNA sequence: TGTGCCAGCAGCATAAAAGAGACCCAGTACTTC. Protein: CASSIKETQYF.

The genes are TRBV7-9 and TRBJ2-7; TRBD2 might be the D (6 bases). CDR3 length: 14 amino acids. Germline CDR1 and CDR2: SEHNR and FQNEAQ (reference sequence). Between the trimmed V and J ends, which lost 5 bases and 1 base, there was a span of 12 bases. Here the CDR3 reads CASSPGGASYEQYF. The CDR3 DNA sequence: TGTGCCAGCAGCCCCGGGGGAGCGTCCTACGAGCAGTACTTC.

This sequence joins TRBV7-2 and TRBJ2-5; D is perhaps TRBD1 (5 bases). V lost 5 bases, J lost 1 base, and 14 bases lay in between. Germline lookup yields CDR1 SGHTA and CDR2 FQGNSA. The CDR3 loop spans 15 amino acids. The DNA of the CDR3 is TGTGCCAGCAGCCCTGCAGGGCAGTGCCAAGAGACCCAGTACTTC. This codes for CASSPAGQCQETQYF.

The CDR3 DNA reads as TGCGCCAGCAGCTTGGGGGTTAGGAGTGCAACTAATGAAAAACTGTTTTTT. The encoded protein is CASSLGVRSATNEKLFF. This chain connects TRBV5-1 to TRBJ1-4; D is unresolved. Germline CDR1 SGHRS, CDR2 YFSETQ. V lost 0 bases and J 0 bases, leaving 12 bases between the germline ends. The length of the CDR3 is 17 residues.

The chain is built from TRBV7-9 and TRBJ1-3; D not certain. The germline CDR1 and CDR2 sequences are SEHNR and FQNEAQ (reference sequence). Deletions cut 2 bases from V and 0 bases from J, with 11 bases between. This CDR3 region has 16 residues. The chain's CDR3 is CASSLLGSISGNTIYF. The CDR3 nucleotides are TGTGCCAGCAGCTTACTCGGCAGCATCTCTGGAAACACCATATATTTT. Full variable domain (remainder filled in from reference TRBV7-9 and TRBJ1-3): DTGVSQNPRHKITKRGQNVTFRCDPISEHNRLYWYRQTLGQGPEFLTYFQNEAQLEKSRLLSDRFSAERPKGSFSTLEIQRTEQGDSAMYLCASSLLGSISGNTIYFGEGSWLTVV.

This chain connects TRBV2 to TRBJ2-5; tentative D call: TRBD2 (6 bases). This CDR3 spans 15 amino acids. The V gene's germline CDR1 is SNHLY and CDR2 FYNNEI. V gave up 0 bases and J gave up 5 bases, with 13 bases separating them. The chain's CDR3 is CASSEAWLARETQYF. The CDR3 nucleotides read TGTGCCAGCAGTGAAGCGTGGCTAGCGAGGGAGACCCAGTACTTC.

This sequence joins TRBV20-1 and TRBJ1-1; a weak D match, TRBD1 (5 bases). The V end lost 5 bases, the J end lost 2 bases, and 6 bases lay between the germline ends. The CDR3 spans 11 residues. The germline gives CDR1 DFQATT, CDR2 SNEGSKA (reference sequence). CDR3 loop: CSAGTNTEAFF. In nucleotides, the CDR3 is TGCAGTGCTGGGACCAACACTGAAGCTTTCTTT.